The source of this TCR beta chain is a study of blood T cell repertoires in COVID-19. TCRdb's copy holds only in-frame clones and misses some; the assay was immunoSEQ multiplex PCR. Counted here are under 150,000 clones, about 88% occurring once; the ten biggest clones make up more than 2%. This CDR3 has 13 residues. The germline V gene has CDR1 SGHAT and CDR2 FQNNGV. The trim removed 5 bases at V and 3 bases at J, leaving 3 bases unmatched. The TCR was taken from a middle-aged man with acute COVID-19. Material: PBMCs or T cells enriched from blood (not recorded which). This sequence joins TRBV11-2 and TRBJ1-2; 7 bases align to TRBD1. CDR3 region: CASSLGTDYGYTF. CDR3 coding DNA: TGTGCCAGCAGCCTAGGGACAGACTATGGCTACACCTTC.